Shown below are 14 T cell receptor beta chains from a single sample sequenced in a study of blood T cell repertoires in COVID-19. Sequencing was performed with immunoSEQ multiplex PCR; in TCRdb, only in-frame clones are kept and a portion is missing. The table shows roughly 70,000 clones, with approximately 90% occurring only once. Sequenced sample: peripheral blood. The origin of the receptors is an older woman with active COVID-19.

This chain links TRBV27 with TRBJ2-2; 10 bases agree with TRBD2. The CDR3 has 16 residues. CDR1 is MNHEY and CDR2 is SMNVEV in the germline V gene (reference sequence). V lost 6 bases and J lost 7; bases outside the gene matches: 11. As DNA, the CDR3 is TGTGCCAGCAGATCTAGCGGGAGTGCCTCCGGCGGGGAGCTGTTTTTT. It translates to CASRSSGSASGGELFF.

This chain links TRBV5-1 with TRBJ1-3; D unresolved. Per germline, CDR1 SGHRS and CDR2 YFSETQ. The ends were cut back, 4 bases at V and 2 bases at J, with 13 bases in the middle. The CDR3 totals 15 residues. The CDR3 protein is CASSVAEAAGNTIYF. The DNA of the CDR3 is TGCGCCAGCAGCGTGGCTGAGGCGGCTGGAAACACCATATATTTT.

The chain employs TRBV5-1 and TRBJ2-5; TRBD2 matches 7 bases. The CDR3 length is 16 residues. The germline V gene encodes CDR1 SGHRS and CDR2 YFSETQ. The V and J ends lost 0 bases and 1 base, in that order; junction bases with no gene match: 6. This chain's CDR3 is CASSLEALAVQETQYF. In DNA form, the CDR3 reads TGCGCCAGCAGCTTGGAGGCTCTAGCGGTCCAAGAGACCCAGTACTTC.

The rearrangement joins TRBV19 to TRBJ2-1, with a possible D match to TRBD2 (7 bases). Trimming took 10 bases from V and 3 from J, leaving 19 bases between them. Germline CDR1 LNHDA, CDR2 SQIVND (reference sequence). This CDR3 comprises 15 residues. CDR3 in amino acids: CATLRGGGVYNEQFF. CDR3 nucleotide sequence: TGTGCCACCCTACGTGGAGGGGGGGTCTACAATGAGCAGTTCTTC.

This clone was recorded a few times. This chain links TRBV2 with TRBJ1-6; tentative D call: TRBD1 (5 bases). The CDR3 length is 15 residues. Germline values: CDR1 SNHLY, CDR2 FYNNEI. V was trimmed by 0 bases and J by 10 bases, leaving 13 bases between them. CDR3 sequence reads: CASSEAQGLRSPLHF. CDR3 nucleotide sequence: TGTGCCAGCAGTGAAGCGCAGGGTCTGCGCTCACCCCTCCACTTT.

The chain couples TRBV15 to TRBJ2-5, with 9 bases fitting TRBD2. The length of the CDR3 is 16 residues. Trimming removed 1 base from V and 5 bases from J; junction bases left unmatched: 8. Per the germline V gene, CDR1 is LNHNV and CDR2 is YYDKDF (reference sequence). The CDR3 region has the DNA TGTGCCACCAGCAGAGGGGCTAGCGGGAAATCGGAGACCCAGTACTTC. Translated: CATSRGASGKSETQYF. The variable domain in full, completed from reference TRBV15 and TRBJ2-5, reads DAMVIQNPRYQVTQFGKPVTLSCSQTLNHNVMYWYQQKSSQAPKLLFHYYDKDFNNEADTPDNFQSRRPNTSFCFLDIRSPGLGDTAMYLCATSRGASGKSETQYFGPGTRLLVL.

This clone has more than one count but fewer than ten. This CDR3 is CASRPPGGDTEAFF. CDR3 nucleotides: TGTGCCAGCAGACCCCCAGGGGGTGACACTGAAGCTTTCTTT. The chain recombines TRBV7-9 with TRBJ1-1; 7 nucleotides match TRBD1. J lost 3 bases, V lost 6 bases, and 7 bases had no gene match. CDR1 is SEHNR, CDR2 FQNEAQ, per germline (reference sequence). The CDR3 is 14 residues long.

The genes are TRBV2 and TRBJ2-2, with 7 bases identical to TRBD1. The CDR3 covers 15 residues. Germline CDR1 reads SNHLY; CDR2 reads FYNNEI. The V segment lost 10 bases and the J segment 0 bases; nucleotides outside the gene matches: 8. In DNA form, the CDR3 reads TGTGCCATACCCCGACAGGGCTCGAACACCGGGGAGCTGTTTTTT. It yields the protein CAIPRQGSNTGELFF.

V gene TRBV28 combines with J gene TRBJ2-7; possibly TRBD1 for D (5 bases). In germline, CDR1 is MDHEN, CDR2 SYDVKM. The CDR3 spans 15 residues. V shed 9 bases and J shed 4 bases, with 22 bases lying between them. The CDR3 DNA reads as TGTGCCAGTAACCAGGGAAAAGCGAATAGTTACGAGCAGTACTTC. It encodes CASNQGKANSYEQYF.

The chain employs TRBV4-2 and TRBJ1-2; 9 bases line up with TRBD1. The CDR3 is made up of 18 amino acids. Germline loops: CDR1 LGHNA, CDR2 YNFKEQ. J lost 5 bases, V lost 1 base, and 14 bases had no gene match. CDR3 sequence reads: CASSQVTTRRDRVYGYTF. The CDR3 nucleotides are TGTGCCAGCAGCCAAGTAACAACCCGCCGGGACAGGGTTTATGGCTACACCTTC.

This chain links TRBV5-6 with TRBJ2-5; the match to TRBD2 covers 8 bases. The CDR3 consists of 13 residues. Germline CDR1 is SGHDT and CDR2 is YYEEEE. Trimming took 4 bases from V and 5 from J; bases not matched to a gene: 4. CDR3 DNA sequence: TGTGCCAGCAGCCCGGGACTAGGGGAGACCCAGTACTTC. As protein: CASSPGLGETQYF. The entire variable domain, with the rest obtained from reference TRBV5-6 and TRBJ2-5, is as follows: DAGVTQSPTHLIKTRGQQVTLRCSPKSGHDTVSWYQQALGQGPQFIFQYYEEEERQRGNFPDRFSGHQFPNYSSELNVNALLLGDSALYLCASSPGLGETQYFGPGTRLLVL.

The chain uses TRBV18 and TRBJ1-5, with D unresolved. CDR1 and CDR2 (germline): KGHSH, LQKENI. The CDR3 consists of 14 residues. Trimming removed 1 base from V and 6 bases from J, with 10 bases in between. This chain's CDR3 is CASSPQLSFQPQHF. The CDR3, as DNA: TGTGCCAGCTCACCACAGCTTTCGTTTCAGCCCCAGCATTTT.

This clone was counted once. The rearrangement joins TRBV28 to TRBJ2-4, with 10 bases matching TRBD2. V lost 6 bases, J lost 0 bases, and 5 bases stayed unmatched. The CDR3 extends over 16 amino acids. CDR1 and CDR2 from the germline V gene are MDHEN and SYDVKM. The CDR3 spells CASSQLAGLAKNIQYF. The CDR3, as DNA: TGTGCCAGCAGCCAACTAGCGGGACTAGCCAAAAACATTCAGTACTTC.

The V gene is TRBV11-2, the J gene TRBJ2-1; D possibly corresponds to TRBD2 (5 bases). Trimming removed 5 bases at V and 10 bases at J, with 21 bases between. The germline V gene encodes CDR1 SGHAT and CDR2 FQNNGV. The CDR3 is 15 residues long. The CDR3 DNA follows: TGTGCCAGCAGCCTCAGAGGAACGGGGATCAAAGAGCAGTTCTTC. Encoded protein: CASSLRGTGIKEQFF. Full variable domain (missing parts from reference TRBV11-2 and TRBJ2-1): EAGVAQSPRYKIIEKRQSVAFWCNPISGHATLYWYQQILGQGPKLLIQFQNNGVVDDSQLPKDRFSAERLKGVDSTLKIQPAKLEDSAVYLCASSLRGTGIKEQFFGPGTRLTVL.